This entry is about one T cell receptor beta chain. The antigen it binds to is not known. No base quality values were provided; no much bigger clone lies one nucleotide off. The entry originates in a study of blood T cell repertoires in COVID-19 (dated by TCRdb to the early 2020s). About the study as a whole: Samples from collaborators originated in the United States, Italy and Spain and spanned both the acute and convalescent phases of COVID-19. Deeply sampled blood TCRbeta repertoires from subjects exposed to, actively infected with, or recovered from COVID-19 were included in the dataset. The material from the prospective study consisted of cDNA or gDNA derived from T cells, B-cell-depleted T cells, or PBMCs. Nearly every sample came with metadata listing a de-identified subject ID, COVID-19 status, age in years and sex. The repertoires were made available in a free public database intended to serve as a resource for research on the immune response to SARS-CoV-2. Samples were obtained from the ongoing ImmuneRACE study (first 160 participants) and from some 1,300 subjects provided by 6 global collaborators. HLA class I and class II types, where available, came from metadata supplied by the sample provider rather than from assay-based typing. On the study overall, not on this receptor specifically: The amount of clinical and demographic metadata varied by source and participant and was provided uncurated.

Each collaborating institution followed its own protocols to collect whole blood in K2EDTA tubes. For TCRbeta analysis, collaborator samples were shipped as frozen whole blood, as isolated PBMCs, or as DNA extracted from either sample type. TCRbeta CDR3 regions were amplified from genomic DNA by means of the immunoSEQ Assay, a bias-controlled multiplex PCR. The published analysis was carried out like this. The number of nucleated cells in each sample was estimated by amplification of reference gene primers within the assay. Sequence reads were collapsed and filtered to measure the absolute abundance of every unique TCRbeta CDR3 rearrangement. For each sample, productive Simpson clonality was calculated by taking the square root of Simpson's diversity index across productive rearrangements. TCRdb obtained this table from immuneACCESS and retained in-frame rearrangements with V and J assigned. These tables miss some clones; where compared with another copy, unresolved V genes account for less than half of the shortfall, and the remainder is unexplained. V and J calls and clone size come straight from that table; D and trimming were deduced from the DNA. Counted in this sample were tens of thousands of clones; more than 65% of them appeared once. The ten largest account for 25% to 30% of the sample.

V and J lose 4 bases and 1 base, and a span of 9 bases separates them. In the germline V gene, CDR1 corresponds to SGHVS and CDR2 to FQNEAQ. Including the terminal cysteine and phenylalanine, the CDR3 comprises 14 residues. This entry keeps only the CDR3 DNA: 42 bases, framed from base 1. Source material: peripheral blood. This chain joins TRBV7-8 to TRBJ2-3; a confident D gene designation cannot be given. This TCR derives from a woman of 80 years or more with active or convalescent COVID-19. The CDR3 protein sequence reads: CASSSKPRTDTQYF. The nucleotide sequence is TGTGCCAGCAGCTCGAAGCCACGCACAGATACGCAGTATTTT.